A single sample is the source of the 23 T cell receptor beta chains below, sequenced in a study of T cells in localized non-small cell lung cancer. Profiled with immunoSEQ multiplex PCR; TCRdb holds only in-frame clones, not every one. This sample has some 50,000 clones, with approximately 86% found just once. Sequenced here: PBMCs, sampled before any cancer treatment. These receptors were collected from a female donor with stage II lung adenocarcinoma.

CDR3: CASSLGSTNEKLFF. DNA of the CDR3: TGTGCCAGTAGCCTGGGGTCAACTAATGAAAAACTGTTTTTT. The rearrangement joins TRBV19 to TRBJ1-4; D not resolved. Germline V lookup: CDR1 LNHDA, CDR2 SQIVND (reference sequence). The CDR3 spans 14 residues. Deletions cut 6 bases from V and 0 bases from J, with 8 bases between.

CDR3: CASGAGLGQGAWGYTF. In nucleotides, the CDR3 is TGTGCCAGCGGAGCGGGCCTGGGACAGGGGGCTTGGGGCTACACCTTC. J is TRBJ1-2 and V is TRBV27; TRBD1 matches 12 bases. CDR3 length: 16 residues. Germline V lookup: CDR1 MNHEY, CDR2 SMNVEV (reference sequence). The J segment lost 8 bases and the V segment lost 8 bases, leaving 15 bases of the junction unmatched.

The CDR3: CASRLEVGREGYTF. CDR3 nucleotide sequence: TGTGCCAGCAGACTAGAAGTGGGTAGGGAGGGCTACACCTTC. The rearrangement links TRBV7-9 to TRBJ1-2; D is uncertain. Trimming took off 6 bases at V and 8 bases at J, with 19 bases between the two ends. CDR1 is SEHNR and CDR2 is FQNEAQ in the germline V gene (reference sequence). CDR3 length: 14 residues.

The rearrangement joins TRBV19 to TRBJ1-1; D is ambiguous. V was trimmed by 3 bases and J by 0 bases, leaving 11 bases between them. Germline CDR1 is LNHDA and CDR2 is SQIVND (reference sequence). The CDR3 runs to 15 residues. The CDR3 region is CASSIGISMNTEAFF. The CDR3 nucleotides are TGTGCCAGTAGTATTGGGATTTCTATGAACACTGAAGCTTTCTTT. The entire variable domain, with the rest obtained from reference TRBV19 and TRBJ1-1, is as follows: DGGITQSPKYLFRKEGQNVTLSCEQNLNHDAMYWYRQDPGQGLRLIYYSQIVNDFQKGDIAEGYSVSREKKESFPLTVTSAQKNPTAFYLCASSIGISMNTEAFFGQGTRLTVV.

The chain links TRBV4-2 to TRBJ2-2; D unresolved. V was pared by 0 bases and J by 7 bases, with 9 bases between. Per the germline V gene, CDR1 is LGHNA and CDR2 is YNFKEQ. CDR3 length equals 14 residues. The CDR3 loop reads CASSQDGRIGELFF. As DNA, the CDR3 is TGTGCCAGCAGCCAAGATGGGCGTATCGGGGAGCTGTTTTTT.

This rearrangement joins TRBV30 to TRBJ1-5; unclear D gene. V lost 0 bases, J lost 3 bases, and 9 bases lay in between. Per germline, CDR1 GTSNPN and CDR2 SVGIG (reference sequence). The CDR3 covers 14 residues. The CDR3 sequence: CAWSVGRFNQPQHF. The CDR3 DNA follows: TGTGCCTGGAGTGTTGGCAGGTTCAATCAGCCCCAGCATTTT.

The V call is TRBV27, the J call TRBJ2-1, with D unresolved. Trimming removed 5 bases from V and 3 bases from J, with 17 bases in between. There are 16 residues in the CDR3. Germline V gene lookup returns CDR1 MNHEY and CDR2 SMNVEV (reference sequence). CDR3 nucleotide sequence: TGTGCCAGCAGTCCTTCTGTCGGGCGTTTCTACAATGAGCAGTTCTTC. It specifies CASSPSVGRFYNEQFF.

The CDR3 spells CASSALDRVGGYTF. In DNA, the CDR3 is TGCGCCAGCAGTGCGTTGGACAGGGTGGGTGGCTACACCTTC. The gene calls are TRBV10-2 and TRBJ1-2, with 8 bases matching TRBD1. Germline CDR1 and CDR2: WSHSY and SAAADI. V dropped 4 bases and J dropped 7; count of bases not matched to a gene: 8. The CDR3 sequence is 14 residues long.

This chain links TRBV19 with TRBJ2-3; D not certain. The CDR3 has 16 residues. Germline values: CDR1 LNHDA, CDR2 SQIVND (reference sequence). Trimming shortened V by 3 bases and J by 0 bases, and 13 bases separated the two germline ends. CDR3 sequence: CASSIGTTDSTDTQYF. The CDR3 nucleotides are TGTGCCAGTAGTATCGGCACTACCGATAGCACAGATACGCAGTATTTT.

The V and J genes are TRBV5-4 and TRBJ2-1; TRBD2 matches at 15 bases. This CDR3 is 17 amino acids long. V dropped 4 bases and J dropped 9; count of bases not matched to a gene: 11. Germline V gene lookup returns CDR1 SGHNT and CDR2 YYREEE (reference sequence). Written as DNA, the CDR3 is TGTGCCAGCAGCGTAGGACTAGCGGGGGGGAGAGGTAGTGAGCAGTTCTTC. Its protein is CASSVGLAGGRGSEQFF.

The V call is TRBV5-1, the J call TRBJ2-3, with a weak D call TRBD1 (5 bases). Trimming shortened V by 0 bases and J by 2 bases, and 10 bases separated the two germline ends. The germline V gene has CDR1 SGHRS and CDR2 YFSETQ. This CDR3 is built from 15 residues. The CDR3 sequence: CASSLVAGSTDTQYF. The DNA for the CDR3 is TGCGCCAGCAGCTTGGTGGCAGGGTCCACAGATACGCAGTATTTT.

The chain has TRBV11-2 and TRBJ1-5; D gene uncertain. The CDR3 extends over 15 amino acids. V lost 5 bases and J 4 bases, leaving 15 bases between the germline ends. Germline CDR1 reads SGHAT; CDR2 reads FQNNGV. CDR3 in amino acids: CASSLTGKKNQPQHF. The CDR3 DNA reads TGTGCCAGCAGCCTAACCGGGAAGAAGAATCAGCCCCAGCATTTT.

The V and J genes are TRBV27 and TRBJ1-1; 9 bases map to TRBD1. This CDR3 comprises 15 residues. The germline gives CDR1 MNHEY, CDR2 SMNVEV (reference sequence). Trimming at V came to 2 bases and at J to 4 bases, leaving 5 bases not matched to a gene. The CDR3 DNA sequence: TGTGCCAGCAGTTTAACAGGGGGCGTCGGCACTGAAGCTTTCTTT. The encoded protein is CASSLTGGVGTEAFF.

Of note for this clone: Relative to the germline gene, one junction end is altered; a read error may explain this. The genes are TRBV19 and TRBJ1-1; 7 bases are shared with TRBD1. This CDR3 contains 13 residues. Germline assignment: CDR1 LNHDA and CDR2 SQIVND (reference sequence). The CDR3 loop reads CASSRTGNTEAFF. The DNA of the CDR3 is TGTGCCAGCAGTAGGACAGGGAACACTGAAGCTTTCTTT.

This chain uses TRBV7-8 with TRBJ1-4; TRBD1 might be the D (5 bases). Per germline, CDR1 SGHVS and CDR2 FQNEAQ. Trimming removed 5 bases at V and 3 bases at J, with 13 bases between. The CDR3 has 15 amino acids. Here the CDR3 DNA reads TGTGCCAGCAGCGGGACCGTCCGTGCTAATGAAAAACTGTTTTTT. It yields the protein CASSGTVRANEKLFF.

As DNA, the CDR3 is TGTGCCAGCAGCTCCGGGACACCCAGCACAGATACGCAGTATTTT. Protein: CASSSGTPSTDTQYF. This chain joins TRBV7-6 and TRBJ2-3; TRBD1 is a possible D gene (6 bases). This CDR3 contains 15 residues. The germline gives CDR1 SGHVS, CDR2 FNYEAQ. V lost 4 bases and J 0 bases, leaving 11 bases between the germline ends.

The chain carries TRBV6-1 and TRBJ2-3; D is perhaps TRBD1 or TRBD2 (5 bases each). This CDR3 is 14 amino acids long. The V gene lost 1 base and the J gene lost 5 bases, with 10 bases spanning the gap. The germline gives CDR1 MNHNS, CDR2 SASEGT. This chain's CDR3 is CASSEGRGVDTQYF. The CDR3 bases are TGTGCCAGCAGTGAAGGAAGAGGGGTAGATACGCAGTATTTT.

This chain connects TRBV6-5 to TRBJ1-2; TRBD1 is a possible D gene (5 bases). Trimming left V 5 bases short and J 7 bases short, with 14 bases between. Germline V gene sequence: CDR1 MNHEY, CDR2 SVGAGI. CDR3 length: 13 residues. The CDR3: CASSQWPGGGYTF. The CDR3 coding sequence is TGTGCCAGCAGTCAGTGGCCGGGGGGTGGCTACACCTTC.

The chain employs TRBV6-6 and TRBJ2-5, with TRBD2 identical over 10 bases. CDR3 length: 14 amino acids. The J segment lost 1 base and the V segment lost 5 bases, leaving 1 base of the junction unmatched. Germline V CDR1 and CDR2: MNHNY, SVGAGI (reference sequence). In DNA form, the CDR3 reads TGTGCCAGCAGTAGGACTAGCGGCCAAGAGACCCAGTACTTC. It is translated as CASSRTSGQETQYF.

This clone was counted a few times. The V call is TRBV7-9, the J call TRBJ1-2, with D hard to call. Deletions cut 1 base from V and 4 bases from J, with 7 bases between. The CDR3 covers 13 residues. From germline, CDR1 is SEHNR and CDR2 FQNEAQ (reference sequence). The CDR3 DNA follows: TGTGCCAGCAGCTTAGGACTGTCCTATGGCTACACCTTC. As protein: CASSLGLSYGYTF.

V gene TRBV19 combines with J gene TRBJ2-7, with a weak D call TRBD2 (5 bases). The CDR3 is 14 residues long. V shed 4 bases and J shed 5 bases, with 15 bases lying between them. Per the germline V gene, CDR1 is LNHDA and CDR2 is SQIVND (reference sequence). CDR3 sequence (DNA): TGTGCCAGTAGTACGACCCAGATGAGGGACGAGCAGTACTTC. Translated, it gives CASSTTQMRDEQYF.

The CDR3 DNA reads as TGTGCCAGCAGTGTGGGCGGCGGAGAAGCTTTCTTT. This translates into CASSVGGGEAFF. This chain links TRBV2 with TRBJ1-1; unclear D gene. V was pared by 4 bases and J by 8 bases, with 11 bases between. Germline CDR1 and CDR2: SNHLY and FYNNEI. This CDR3 spans 12 amino acids.

This clone was recorded only once. The chain has TRBV19 and TRBJ1-1; a possible D gene is TRBD1 (6 bases). Germline V gene data show CDR1 as LNHDA and CDR2 as SQIVND (reference sequence). The CDR3 covers 17 residues. V dropped 4 bases and J dropped 2 bases, with 20 bases sitting between them. CDR3 nucleotide sequence: TGTGCCAGTAGTACGGGGGGGCCGGGGGCGTTTAACACTGAAGCTTTCTTT. This gives the protein CASSTGGPGAFNTEAFF.